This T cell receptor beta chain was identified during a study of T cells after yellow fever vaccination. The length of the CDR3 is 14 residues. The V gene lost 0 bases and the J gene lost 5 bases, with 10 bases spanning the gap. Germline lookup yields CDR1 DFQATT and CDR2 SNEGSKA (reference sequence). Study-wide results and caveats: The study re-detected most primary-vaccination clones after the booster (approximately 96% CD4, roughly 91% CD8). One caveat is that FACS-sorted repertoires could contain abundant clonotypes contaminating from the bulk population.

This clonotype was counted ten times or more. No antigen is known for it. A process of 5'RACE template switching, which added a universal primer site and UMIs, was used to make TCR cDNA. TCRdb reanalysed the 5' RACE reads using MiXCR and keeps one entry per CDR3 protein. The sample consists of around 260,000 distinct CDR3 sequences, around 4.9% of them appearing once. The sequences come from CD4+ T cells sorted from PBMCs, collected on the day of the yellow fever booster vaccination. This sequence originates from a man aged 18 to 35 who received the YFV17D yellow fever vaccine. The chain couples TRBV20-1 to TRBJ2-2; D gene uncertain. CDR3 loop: CSARDLEPTGELFF. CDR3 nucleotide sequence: TGCAGTGCTAGAGATCTGGAACCGACCGGGGAGCTGTTTTTT.